This TCR beta chain was found in a study of blood T cell repertoires in COVID-19. CDR1 and CDR2 from the germline V gene are MNHEY and SVGAGI. V was pared by 5 bases and J by 8 bases, with 18 bases between. CDR3 length: 14 residues. In the study's own analysis: Reference gene primer amplification gave estimated nucleated cell counts. The repertoire was sequenced with immunoSEQ multiplex PCR; TCRdb's copy has only in-frame clones and lacks some. The V and J calls and the clone size are those of that table, but D and trimming were determined from the DNA. The sample has more than 300,000 clones, 87% seen once.

Source material: peripheral blood. The V and J genes are TRBV6-5 and TRBJ1-2; maybe TRBD1 (6 bases). The clonotype originates from a woman aged 50 to 60 with COVID-19, enrolled during active disease. The CDR3 region is CASSKQGRGYGYTF. The CDR3 DNA reads TGTGCCAGCAGTAAACAGGGAAGGGGTTACGGCTACACCTTC.